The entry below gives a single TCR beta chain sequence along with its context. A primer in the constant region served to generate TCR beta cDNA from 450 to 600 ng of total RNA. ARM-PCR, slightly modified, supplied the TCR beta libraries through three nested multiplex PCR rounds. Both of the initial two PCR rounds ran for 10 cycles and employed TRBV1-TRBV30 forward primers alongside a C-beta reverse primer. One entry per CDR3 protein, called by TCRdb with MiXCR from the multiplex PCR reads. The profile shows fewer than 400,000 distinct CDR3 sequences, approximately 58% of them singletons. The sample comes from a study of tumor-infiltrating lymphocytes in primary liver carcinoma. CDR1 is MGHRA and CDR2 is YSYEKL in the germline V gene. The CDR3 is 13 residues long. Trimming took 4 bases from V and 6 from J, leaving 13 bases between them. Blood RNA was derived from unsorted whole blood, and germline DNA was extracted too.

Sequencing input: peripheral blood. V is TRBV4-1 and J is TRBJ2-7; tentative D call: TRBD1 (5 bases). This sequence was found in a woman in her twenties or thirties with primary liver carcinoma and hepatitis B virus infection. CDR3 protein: CASSLDSSGEQYF. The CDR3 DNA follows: TGCGCCAGCAGCCTCGACAGTTCCGGCGAGCAGTACTTC.